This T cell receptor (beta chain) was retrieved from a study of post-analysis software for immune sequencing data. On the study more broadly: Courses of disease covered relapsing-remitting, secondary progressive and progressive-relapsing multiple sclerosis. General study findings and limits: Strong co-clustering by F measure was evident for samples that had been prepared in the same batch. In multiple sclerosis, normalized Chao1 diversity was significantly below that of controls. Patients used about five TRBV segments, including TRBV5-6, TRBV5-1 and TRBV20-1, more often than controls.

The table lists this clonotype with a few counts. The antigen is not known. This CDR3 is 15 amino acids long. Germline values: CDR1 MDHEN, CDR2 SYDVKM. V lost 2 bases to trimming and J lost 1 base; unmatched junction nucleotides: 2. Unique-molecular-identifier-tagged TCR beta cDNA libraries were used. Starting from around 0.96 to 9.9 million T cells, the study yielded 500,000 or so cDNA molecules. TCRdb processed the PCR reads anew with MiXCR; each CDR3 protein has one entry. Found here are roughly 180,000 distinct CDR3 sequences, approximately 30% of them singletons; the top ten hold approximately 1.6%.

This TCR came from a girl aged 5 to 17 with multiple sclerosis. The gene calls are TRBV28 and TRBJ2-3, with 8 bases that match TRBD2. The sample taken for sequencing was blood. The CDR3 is CASSLGRGGTDTQYF. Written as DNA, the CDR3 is TGTGCCAGCAGTTTAGGGCGGGGGGGCACAGATACGCAGTATTTT.